The rows below give T cell receptor beta chains drawn from one sample of a study of response to subunit inactivated influenza vaccine. TCRdb called the RT-PCR reads again in MiXCR, with one record for every CDR3 protein. The sample includes about 800,000 distinct CDR3 sequences, approximately 21% of them seen just once. Sequencing was performed on PBMCs from blood, taken 5 to 6 days after vaccination. The origin of the receptors is a man in his fifties or sixties who received an inactivated influenza vaccine. Each CDR3 is given with its conserved first and last residue. Fields, in order: D gene, clone size, V gene, J gene, CDR3 protein, CDR3 DNA. A D gene is named only where the DNA matches it firmly. Expanded clones are given a class, and other clones once, few, many or no size at all.

d_call: -
clone_size: -
v_call: TRBV2
j_call: TRBJ1-5
cdr3_aa: CASSEDSLSNQPQHF
cdr3_nt: TGTGCCAGCAGTGAAGACAGCCTTAGCAATCAGCCCCAGCATTTT

d_call: TRBD1
clone_size: few
v_call: TRBV28
j_call: TRBJ2-7
cdr3_aa: CASSRGTGNEQYF
cdr3_nt: TGTGCCAGCAGTCGGGGGACAGGGAACGAGCAGTACTTC

d_call: -
clone_size: many
v_call: TRBV6-1
j_call: TRBJ1-1
cdr3_aa: CASSDLKNTEAFF
cdr3_nt: TGTGCCAGCAGTGACCTAAAGAACACTGAAGCTTTCTTT

d_call: TRBD2
clone_size: -
v_call: TRBV18
j_call: TRBJ2-1
cdr3_aa: CASSPRLAGNSYNEQFF
cdr3_nt: TGTGCCAGCTCACCAAGACTAGCGGGGAATTCCTACAATGAGCAGTTCTTC

d_call: -
clone_size: -
v_call: TRBV9
j_call: TRBJ2-3
cdr3_aa: CASSVGTGASTDTQYF
cdr3_nt: TGTGCCAGCAGCGTAGGGACGGGGGCAAGCACAGATACGCAGTATTTT

d_call: -
clone_size: -
v_call: TRBV18
j_call: TRBJ2-5
cdr3_aa: CASSPLSVPETQYF
cdr3_nt: TGTGCCAGCTCACCACTTTCGGTGCCAGAGACCCAGTACTTC

d_call: TRBD1
clone_size: -
v_call: TRBV6-5
j_call: TRBJ2-3
cdr3_aa: CASSYAETGVVTDTQYF
cdr3_nt: TGTGCCAGCAGTTACGCCGAGACAGGGGTGGTCACAGATACGCAGTATTTT

d_call: -
clone_size: -
v_call: TRBV27
j_call: TRBJ2-1
cdr3_aa: CASSLFGTLFVEQFF
cdr3_nt: TGTGCCAGCAGTTTATTTGGGACTCTTTTTGTCGAGCAGTTCTTC

d_call: TRBD1
clone_size: -
v_call: TRBV14
j_call: TRBJ1-2
cdr3_aa: CASSQGAGGINTF
cdr3_nt: TGTGCCAGCAGCCAAGGAGCAGGGGGAATCAACACCTTC

d_call: -
clone_size: -
v_call: TRBV5-6
j_call: TRBJ2-3
cdr3_aa: CASSSPDRTSSTQYF
cdr3_nt: TGTGCCAGCAGCTCTCCCGATCGGACCTCGAGTACGCAGTATTTT

d_call: -
clone_size: -
v_call: TRBV6-5
j_call: TRBJ2-7
cdr3_aa: CASSYSIRGRKYEQYF
cdr3_nt: TGTGCCAGCAGTTACTCGATTAGGGGCCGAAAATACGAGCAGTACTTC

d_call: TRBD2
clone_size: many
v_call: TRBV20-1
j_call: TRBJ2-1
cdr3_aa: CSAWTSGTYNEQFF
cdr3_nt: TGCAGTGCTTGGACTAGCGGTACCTACAATGAGCAGTTCTTC

d_call: -
clone_size: -
v_call: TRBV6-5
j_call: TRBJ2-3
cdr3_aa: CASSYEWAARDTQYF
cdr3_nt: TGTGCCAGCAGTTACGAGTGGGCTGCACGAGATACGCAGTATTTT

d_call: -
clone_size: few
v_call: TRBV24-1
j_call: TRBJ2-1
cdr3_aa: CATGGRETSYNEQFF
cdr3_nt: TGTGCCACCGGAGGTCGGGAGACCTCCTACAATGAGCAGTTCTTC

d_call: -
clone_size: -
v_call: TRBV29-1
j_call: TRBJ1-1
cdr3_aa: CSVLEGPNF
cdr3_nt: TGCAGCGTTTTGGAGGGACCGAACTTT

d_call: TRBD1
clone_size: -
v_call: TRBV18
j_call: TRBJ2-7
cdr3_aa: CASSRTGGSVDLYEQYF
cdr3_nt: TGTGCCAGCTCACGCACAGGGGGGTCCGTAGATTTGTACGAGCAGTACTTC

d_call: -
clone_size: -
v_call: TRBV6-2/TRBV6-3
j_call: TRBJ2-2
cdr3_aa: CASSYTGSPGELFF
cdr3_nt: TGTGCCAGCAGTTACACAGGGTCTCCCGGGGAGCTGTTTTTT

d_call: -
clone_size: few
v_call: TRBV12-3/TRBV12-4
j_call: TRBJ1-6
cdr3_aa: CASTQDISRDSPLHF
cdr3_nt: TGTGCCAGCACCCAGGACATCTCTAGGGATTCACCCCTCCACTTT

d_call: TRBD1
clone_size: -
v_call: TRBV7-9
j_call: TRBJ2-7
cdr3_aa: CASSLGQGAAQYF
cdr3_nt: TGTGCCAGCAGCTTAGGACAGGGGGCAGCGCAGTACTTC

d_call: -
clone_size: many
v_call: TRBV5-4
j_call: TRBJ2-5
cdr3_aa: CASSPWGETQYF
cdr3_nt: TGTGCCAGCAGTCCTTGGGGAGAGACCCAGTACTTC

d_call: -
clone_size: few
v_call: TRBV28
j_call: TRBJ2-3
cdr3_aa: CASSFAVGDTQYF
cdr3_nt: TGTGCCAGCAGTTTTGCAGTTGGAGATACGCAGTATTTT

d_call: -
clone_size: few
v_call: TRBV20-1
j_call: TRBJ1-5
cdr3_aa: CSARYLGQPQHF
cdr3_nt: TGCAGTGCTAGATATTTAGGTCAGCCCCAGCATTTT

d_call: -
clone_size: -
v_call: TRBV4-1
j_call: TRBJ2-5
cdr3_aa: CASSPRSGEETQYF
cdr3_nt: TGCGCCAGCAGCCCAAGGTCGGGGGAAGAGACCCAGTACTTC

d_call: TRBD2
clone_size: -
v_call: TRBV3-1
j_call: TRBJ2-5
cdr3_aa: CASSPGTNPETQYF
cdr3_nt: TGTGCCAGCAGTCCCGGGACTAATCCAGAGACCCAGTACTTC

d_call: -
clone_size: -
v_call: TRBV11-2
j_call: TRBJ2-7
cdr3_aa: CASSLVGFMRGKYEQYF
cdr3_nt: TGTGCCAGCAGCTTAGTGGGGTTCATGAGGGGGAAATACGAGCAGTACTTC

d_call: -
clone_size: -
v_call: TRBV7-2
j_call: TRBJ2-7
cdr3_aa: CASSPGSDITYEQYF
cdr3_nt: TGTGCCAGCAGCCCCGGCTCGGACATAACCTACGAGCAGTACTTC

d_call: TRBD1
clone_size: few
v_call: TRBV19
j_call: TRBJ2-2
cdr3_aa: CASRLRWDRGRTGELFF
cdr3_nt: TGTGCCAGTAGGCTGAGGTGGGACAGGGGGCGCACCGGGGAGCTGTTTTTT

d_call: -
clone_size: -
v_call: TRBV3-1
j_call: TRBJ1-1
cdr3_aa: CASSQGQAGEAFF
cdr3_nt: TGTGCCAGCAGCCAAGGACAGGCAGGTGAAGCTTTCTTT

d_call: -
clone_size: -
v_call: TRBV20-1
j_call: TRBJ1-4
cdr3_aa: CSARALGLGEKLFF
cdr3_nt: TGCAGTGCTAGAGCACTGGGGTTGGGTGAAAAACTGTTTTTT

d_call: -
clone_size: -
v_call: TRBV7-2
j_call: TRBJ2-4
cdr3_aa: CASSLDRRDIQCF
cdr3_nt: TGTGCCAGCAGCCTCGACAGGCGCGACATTCAGTGCTTC

d_call: TRBD2
clone_size: -
v_call: TRBV7-9
j_call: TRBJ2-1
cdr3_aa: CASSLVGGLAGKDEQFF
cdr3_nt: TGTGCCAGCAGCTTAGTAGGGGGACTAGCGGGAAAGGATGAGCAGTTCTTC

d_call: TRBD2
clone_size: few
v_call: TRBV6-1
j_call: TRBJ2-1
cdr3_aa: CASRQLAGGVNEQFF
cdr3_nt: TGTGCCAGCAGACAGCTAGCGGGGGGGGTCAATGAGCAGTTCTTC

d_call: TRBD1
clone_size: many
v_call: TRBV27
j_call: TRBJ1-2
cdr3_aa: CASSLGTGFSNGYTF
cdr3_nt: TGTGCCAGCAGTTTAGGGACAGGGTTCAGCAATGGCTACACCTTC

d_call: -
clone_size: -
v_call: TRBV4-1
j_call: TRBJ2-7
cdr3_aa: CASSKERSILSYEQYF
cdr3_nt: TGCGCCAGTTCTAAAGAACGTAGTATTCTATCCTACGAGCAGTACTTC

d_call: TRBD1
clone_size: once
v_call: TRBV7-9
j_call: TRBJ2-1
cdr3_aa: CASSLRDRAVAQFF
cdr3_nt: TGTGCCAGCAGCTTAAGAGACAGGGCGGTTGCGCAGTTCTTC

d_call: -
clone_size: -
v_call: TRBV10-3
j_call: TRBJ2-7
cdr3_aa: CAARPSQSPYEQYF
cdr3_nt: TGTGCCGCCCGCCCCAGCCAAAGCCCCTACGAGCAGTACTTC

d_call: TRBD1
clone_size: few
v_call: TRBV4-3
j_call: TRBJ2-7
cdr3_aa: CASSQDSTGTGGYEQYF
cdr3_nt: TGCGCCAGCAGCCAAGACTCAACCGGGACAGGGGGCTACGAGCAGTACTTC